The 26 T cell receptor beta chains below all came from one sample that was sequenced in a study of T-cell memory formation after mild COVID-19. TCRdb re-called the 5' RACE reads with MiXCR, one entry per CDR3 protein. The sample lists hundreds of thousands of distinct CDR3 sequences, approximately 21% occurring once. Material for sequencing was PBMCs or a T cell subset sorted from them (not recorded which). These receptors came from an adult woman who had mild COVID-19 (a few samples of this study predate the infection). Cell type and time point are not known.

This clonotype was counted ten times or more. J is TRBJ1-1 and V is TRBV6-5; 7 bases agree with TRBD1. Trimming cost V 7 bases and J 5 bases; bases outside gene matches: 7. CDR3 length: 13 residues. The V gene's germline CDR1 is MNHEY and CDR2 SVGAGI. The CDR3 region is CASTRTGWTEAFF. The CDR3 DNA reads as TGTGCCAGCACGAGGACAGGTTGGACTGAAGCTTTCTTT.

This clonotype was seen a handful of times. The V call is TRBV12-3 or TRBV12-4, the J call TRBJ1-2, with D possibly being TRBD1 (6 bases). This CDR3 contains 13 residues. Trimming shortened V by 5 bases and J by 7 bases, and 14 bases separated the two germline ends. Written as DNA, the CDR3 is TGTGCCAGCAGTCTTCTGAGACAGGTTGGCTACACCTTC. Encoded protein: CASSLLRQVGYTF.

V usage is TRBV30 and J usage is TRBJ2-7; D uncertain. Germline values: CDR1 GTSNPN, CDR2 SVGIG (reference sequence). Trimming shortened V by 4 bases and J by 3 bases, and 16 bases separated the two germline ends. This CDR3 region has 14 residues. CDR3 in DNA: TGTGCCTGGACCACCCCCTTGGCCAACTACGAGCAGTACTTC. As protein: CAWTTPLANYEQYF.

The V call is TRBV20-1, the J call TRBJ2-1; 16 bases are a match to TRBD2. The germline CDR1 and CDR2 sequences are DFQATT and SNEGSKA (reference sequence). V shed 3 bases, J shed 6 bases, and the junction held 5 bases outside the gene matches. The CDR3 spans 16 residues. DNA for the CDR3: TGCAGTGCTAGGGGACTAGCGGGAGGGCCGCGCAATGAGCAGTTCTTC. Translating gives CSARGLAGGPRNEQFF.

The CDR3 DNA sequence: TGTGCTAGTGGTTTATCTAGCGACTCCTACGAGCAGTACTTC. Residues: CASGLSSDSYEQYF. V and J are TRBV12-5 and TRBJ2-7; weak D call: TRBD2 (6 bases). Germline values: CDR1 LGHNT, CDR2 FRNRAP. Between the trimmed V and J ends, which lost 3 bases and 0 bases, there was a span of 9 bases. The CDR3 has 14 residues. The full variable domain, in which reference TRBV12-5 and TRBJ2-7 provide the parts outside the CDR3, is DARVTQTPRHKVTEMGQEVTMRCQPILGHNTVFWYRQTMMQGLELLAYFRNRAPLDDSGMPKDRFSAEMPDATLATLKIQPSEPRDSAVYFCASGLSSDSYEQYFGPGTRLTVT.

The chain combines TRBV20-1 with TRBJ2-4; no reliable D call. Trimming took 5 bases from V and 6 from J, leaving 8 bases between them. The V gene's germline CDR1 is DFQATT and CDR2 SNEGSKA (reference sequence). This CDR3 contains 11 residues. This CDR3 reads CSAESRNIQYF. DNA for the CDR3: TGCAGTGCTGAATCAAGAAACATTCAGTACTTC.

This clonotype has just a few counts. The chain recombines TRBV15 with TRBJ1-1; D might be TRBD1 (5 bases). This CDR3 comprises 15 residues. With 0 bases removed from V and 1 base from J, the gap between germline ends came to 9 bases. Germline V gene sequence: CDR1 LNHNV, CDR2 YYDKDF (reference sequence). CDR3 in amino acids: CATSRERGTNTEAFF. The DNA of the CDR3 is TGTGCCACCAGCAGAGAAAGGGGTACGAACACTGAAGCTTTCTTT.

The chain links TRBV29-1 to TRBJ2-2; 13 bases agree with TRBD2. Trimming took 6 bases from V and 14 from J; bases not matched to a gene: 3. This CDR3 has 11 amino acids. Germline V gene data show CDR1 as SQVTM and CDR2 as ANQGSEA. CDR3 residues: CSVGTSGVLFF. The CDR3 DNA reads TGCAGCGTAGGGACTAGCGGGGTCCTGTTTTTT.

With regard to this clonotype: A much larger clone lies one base from this, so it may be a read error. V usage is TRBV19 and J usage is TRBJ2-5; no firm D call. CDR3 size: 13 residues. Trimming cost V 5 bases and J 4 bases, with 11 bases left between them. The germline gives CDR1 LNHDA, CDR2 SQIVND (reference sequence). The CDR3 sequence: CASSVKRGETQYF. The DNA of the CDR3 is TGTGCCAGTAGTGTCAAGCGTGGAGAGACCCAGTACTTC.

The CDR3 region has the DNA TGTGCCAGCAGTTTGCAGGCGGGGGGCACTGAAGCTTTCTTT. Amino acid sequence: CASSLQAGGTEAFF. This chain connects TRBV12-3 or TRBV12-4 to TRBJ1-1; perhaps TRBD1 as D (5 bases). There are 14 residues in the CDR3. The V end was cut by 3 bases, the J end by 4 bases, with 12 bases between.

V and J are TRBV15 and TRBJ2-2; D is uncertain. Germline V lookup: CDR1 LNHNV, CDR2 YYDKDF (reference sequence). CDR3 length: 15 residues. Trimming took 0 bases from V and 0 from J, leaving 5 bases between them. The CDR3 is CATSRDGANTGELFF. Here the CDR3 DNA reads TGTGCCACCAGCAGAGATGGCGCGAACACCGGGGAGCTGTTTTTT.

DNA of the CDR3: TGTGCCAGCAGTTTAGTGGACTCTGGGGCCAACGTCCTGACTTTC. Its translation: CASSLVDSGANVLTF. V usage is TRBV12-3 or TRBV12-4 and J usage is TRBJ2-6, with unresolved D. The CDR3 contains 15 residues. Trimming stripped 1 base from V and 0 bases from J, with 4 bases between.

The chain links TRBV7-9 to TRBJ1-2, with D uncertain. Per germline, CDR1 SEHNR and CDR2 FQNEAQ (reference sequence). The germline V and J ends were trimmed by 5 bases and 5 bases, with 15 bases remaining between them. This CDR3 is 14 amino acids long. CDR3 sequence: CASSTLSSAYGYTF. CDR3 nucleotide sequence: TGTGCCAGCAGCACCTTATCTTCGGCTTATGGCTACACCTTC.

This chain links TRBV4-3 with TRBJ2-7, with D perhaps matching TRBD1 (5 bases). The CDR3 runs to 15 residues. Germline lookup yields CDR1 LGHNA and CDR2 YSLEER. Trimming cost V 3 bases and J 1 base, with 13 bases left between them. CDR3 bases: TGCGCCAGCAGCCATAAAAGGGGTCTATCCTACGAGCAGTACTTC. As protein: CASSHKRGLSYEQYF.

This clonotype was seen a handful of times. The chain carries TRBV12-3 or TRBV12-4 and TRBJ2-7; TRBD1 aligns across 7 bases. The ends lost 5 bases at V and 5 bases at J; junction bases unmatched: 6. This CDR3 is built from 13 residues. The CDR3 loop is CASSKDRVHEQYF. The CDR3 nucleotides are TGTGCCAGCAGTAAAGACAGGGTCCACGAGCAGTACTTC.

CDR3 amino acids: CASSETGGQALNTEAFF. The CDR3 coding sequence is TGTGCCAGCAGCGAAACGGGGGGACAGGCCCTGAACACTGAAGCTTTCTTT. The chain uses TRBV7-2 and TRBJ1-1; 8 bases match TRBD1. Per germline, CDR1 SGHTA and CDR2 FQGNSA. Unmatched junction bases numbered 11, after V lost 5 bases and J lost 0 bases. This CDR3 is built from 17 residues.

This clonotype was seen at least ten times. This chain uses TRBV12-3 or TRBV12-4 with TRBJ2-1, with 10 bases aligning to TRBD1. This CDR3 comprises 17 residues. The V segment lost 2 bases and the J segment 5 bases; nucleotides outside the gene matches: 9. In DNA, the CDR3 is TGTGCCAGCAGTTTAAGCGCGGGACAGGGGAGTCACAATGAGCAGTTCTTC. Its translation: CASSLSAGQGSHNEQFF.

This clonotype turned up a few times. The chain combines TRBV24-1 with TRBJ2-1; 10 nucleotides match TRBD1. CDR3 length equals 16 residues. V was pared by 3 bases and J by 7 bases, with 8 bases of the junction left unmatched. In germline, CDR1 is KGHDR, CDR2 SFDVKD. CDR3 sequence reads: CATSDPTGGGLNEQFF. CDR3 nucleotides: TGTGCCACCAGTGATCCGACAGGGGGCGGGTTGAATGAGCAGTTCTTC.

This chain uses TRBV21-1 with TRBJ2-1; the table's D call, TRBD1, has no DNA check behind it. TRBV21-1 corresponds to a pseudogene. The CDR3 is made up of 15 amino acids. The CDR3 coding sequence is TGTGCCAGCGGACCCAGGGGGAGCTCCTACAATGAGCAGTTCTTC. Its protein is CASGPRGSSYNEQFF.

The chain uses TRBV3-1 and TRBJ1-1; D is possibly TRBD1 (6 bases). V lost 3 bases and J lost 5, with 19 bases in between. The CDR3 has 16 residues. The germline CDR1 and CDR2 sequences are LGHDT and YNNKEL (reference sequence). CDR3 DNA sequence: TGTGCCAGCAGCCATAGGGGCATCGGGGGCTGGACTGAAGCTTTCTTT. It encodes CASSHRGIGGWTEAFF.

The sample holds a few counts of this clonotype. J is TRBJ2-2 and V is TRBV12-3 or TRBV12-4; maybe TRBD2 (6 bases). The CDR3 runs 13 residues. V lost 4 bases to trimming and J lost 8 bases, with 11 bases between them. The DNA of the CDR3 is TGTGCCAGCAGTTCCCCTAGCGCAGGGGAGCTGTTTTTT. Amino acids: CASSSPSAGELFF.

The chain joins TRBV27 to TRBJ2-3; 11 bases line up with TRBD2. The CDR3 covers 16 residues. Germline lookup yields CDR1 MNHEY and CDR2 SMNVEV (reference sequence). J was trimmed by 0 bases and V by 4 bases; bases with no gene match: 3. The CDR3 spells CASSSGTSGSTDTQYF. CDR3 nucleotide sequence: TGTGCCAGCAGTTCTGGGACTAGCGGAAGCACAGATACGCAGTATTTT.

The chain couples TRBV30 to TRBJ1-2; a weak D match, TRBD1 (6 bases). The CDR3 is made up of 20 amino acids. The germline V and J ends were trimmed by 7 bases and 2 bases, with 35 bases remaining between them. Germline CDR1 and CDR2: GTSNPN and SVGIG (reference sequence). CDR3 in DNA: TGTGCCTCCCAACCTATCGGGAGGGGGGCGCCTCCCCAGCAGAACTATGGCTACACCTTC. Amino acid sequence: CASQPIGRGAPPQQNYGYTF.

This clonotype appeared a few times. The chain links TRBV7-9 to TRBJ2-7, with D possibly matching TRBD1 (5 bases). The length of the CDR3 is 13 residues. V shed 7 bases and J shed 2 bases, with 12 bases lying between them. The germline V gene has CDR1 SEHNR and CDR2 FQNEAQ (reference sequence). DNA for the CDR3: TGTGCCAGCATTGGGGCAGACCCCTACGAGCAGTACTTC. Translating it yields CASIGADPYEQYF.

The chain is built from TRBV24-1 and TRBJ2-2; D gene ambiguous. Germline V lookup: CDR1 KGHDR, CDR2 SFDVKD. With 5 bases removed from V and 1 base from J, the gap between germline ends came to 4 bases. The CDR3 has 13 residues. For the CDR3, the DNA is TGTGCCACCAGTGTTATGAACACCGGGGAGCTGTTTTTT. It specifies CATSVMNTGELFF.

The table lists this clonotype with a few counts. This rearrangement joins TRBV9 to TRBJ1-2, with 7 nucleotides matching TRBD1. The CDR3 loop spans 15 amino acids. V shed 0 bases, J shed 4 bases, and the junction held 6 bases outside the gene matches. Germline V gene data show CDR1 as SGDLS and CDR2 as YYNGEE. The CDR3 DNA reads as TGTGCCAGCAGCGTAGGGTCGACAGGGACCTATGGCTACACCTTC. This gives the protein CASSVGSTGTYGYTF.